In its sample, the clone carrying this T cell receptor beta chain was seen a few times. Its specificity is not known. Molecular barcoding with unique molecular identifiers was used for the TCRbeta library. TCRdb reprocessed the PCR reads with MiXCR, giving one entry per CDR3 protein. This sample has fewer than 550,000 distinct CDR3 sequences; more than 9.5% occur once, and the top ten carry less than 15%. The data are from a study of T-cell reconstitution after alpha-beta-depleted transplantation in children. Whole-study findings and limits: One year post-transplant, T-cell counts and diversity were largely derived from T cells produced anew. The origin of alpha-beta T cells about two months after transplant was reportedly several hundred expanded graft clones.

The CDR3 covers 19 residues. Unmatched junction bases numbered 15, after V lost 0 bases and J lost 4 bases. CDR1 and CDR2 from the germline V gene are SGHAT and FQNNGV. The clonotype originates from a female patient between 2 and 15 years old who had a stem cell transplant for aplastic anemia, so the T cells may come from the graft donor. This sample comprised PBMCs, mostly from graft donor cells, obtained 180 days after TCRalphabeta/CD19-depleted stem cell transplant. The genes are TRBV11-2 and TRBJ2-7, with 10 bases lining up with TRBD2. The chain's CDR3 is CASSLDPIPSGRALYEQYF. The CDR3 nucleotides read TGTGCCAGCAGCTTAGACCCTATCCCAAGCGGGAGGGCCTTATACGAGCAGTACTTC. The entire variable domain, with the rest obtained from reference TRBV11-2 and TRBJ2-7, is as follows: EAGVAQSPRYKIIEKRQSVAFWCNPISGHATLYWYQQILGQGPKLLIQFQNNGVVDDSQLPKDRFSAERLKGVDSTLKIQPAKLEDSAVYLCASSLDPIPSGRALYEQYFGPGTRLTVT.